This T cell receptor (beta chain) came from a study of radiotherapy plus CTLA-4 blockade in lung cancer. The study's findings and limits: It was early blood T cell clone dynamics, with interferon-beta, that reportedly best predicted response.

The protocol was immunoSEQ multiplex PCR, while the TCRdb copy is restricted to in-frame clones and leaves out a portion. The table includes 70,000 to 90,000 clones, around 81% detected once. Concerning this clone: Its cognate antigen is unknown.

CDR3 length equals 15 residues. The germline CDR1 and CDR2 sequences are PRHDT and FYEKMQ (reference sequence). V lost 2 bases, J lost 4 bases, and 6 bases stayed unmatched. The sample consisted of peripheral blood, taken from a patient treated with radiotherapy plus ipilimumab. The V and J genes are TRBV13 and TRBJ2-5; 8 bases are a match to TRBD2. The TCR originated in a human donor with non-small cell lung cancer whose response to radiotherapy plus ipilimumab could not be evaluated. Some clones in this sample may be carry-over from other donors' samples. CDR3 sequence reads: CASSLNTAGGETQYF. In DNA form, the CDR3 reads TGTGCCAGCAGCTTAAACACGGCGGGGGGAGAGACCCAGTACTTC. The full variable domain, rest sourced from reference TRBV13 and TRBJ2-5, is AAGVIQSPRHLIKEKRETATLKCYPIPRHDTVYWYQQGPGQDPQFLISFYEKMQSDKGSIPDRFSAQQFSDYHSELNMSSLELGDSALYFCASSLNTAGGETQYFGPGTRLLVL.